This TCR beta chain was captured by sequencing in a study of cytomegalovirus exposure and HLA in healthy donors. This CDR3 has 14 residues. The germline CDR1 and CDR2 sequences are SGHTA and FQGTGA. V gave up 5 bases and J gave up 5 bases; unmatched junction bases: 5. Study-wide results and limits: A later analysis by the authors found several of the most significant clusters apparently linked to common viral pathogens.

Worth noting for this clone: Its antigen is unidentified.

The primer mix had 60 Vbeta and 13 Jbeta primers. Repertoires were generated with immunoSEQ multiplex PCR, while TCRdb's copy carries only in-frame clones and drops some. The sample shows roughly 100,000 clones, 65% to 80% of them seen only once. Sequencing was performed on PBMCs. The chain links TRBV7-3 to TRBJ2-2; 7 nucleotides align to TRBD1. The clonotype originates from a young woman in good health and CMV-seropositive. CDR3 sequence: CASSLGTATGELFF. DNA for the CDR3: TGTGCCAGCAGCCTCGGGACAGCGACCGGGGAGCTGTTTTTT. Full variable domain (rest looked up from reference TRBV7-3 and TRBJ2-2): GAGVSQTPSNKVTEKGKYVELRCDPISGHTALYWYRQSLGQGPEFLIYFQGTGAADDSGLPNDRFFAVRPEGSVSTLKIQRTERGDSAVYLCASSLGTATGELFFGEGSRLTVL.